Following are 2 T cell receptor beta chains from one sample sequenced in a study of T-cell memory formation after mild COVID-19 (dated by TCRdb to the early 2020s). Receptor libraries were prepared by 5' RACE. For sequencing, an Illumina NovaSeq 6000 was employed. Through fastp at Q25 and MiXCR, TCRdb rebuilt clones from the public reads, retaining in-frame beta chains. Each CDR3 protein gets just one entry, which takes the most common genes and DNA from the rows behind it. For this sample there are about half a million distinct CDR3 sequences; 18% appear just once. The ten largest clonotypes hold roughly an eighth of the sample. The sequenced material came from PBMCs or a T cell subset sorted from them (not recorded which). The receptors here all came from an adult woman who had mild COVID-19 (a few samples of this study predate the infection). The sample titles of this study are shuffled in the database, so cell type and time point are left out; the donor was told from shared clones.

Sample share makes this clonotype medium-sized. This CDR3 is CASRSTGTDAYEQYF. DNA for the CDR3: TGTGCCAGCAGGTCTACCGGGACAGACGCCTACGAGCAGTACTTC. V gene TRBV7-2 combines with J gene TRBJ2-7; 7 nucleotides match TRBD1. With V trimmed by 6 bases and J by 2 bases, 10 bases remained unmatched. The CDR3 sequence is 15 residues long. Germline-derived CDR1 and CDR2 are SGHTA and FQGNSA.

This clonotype was seen more than once but under ten times. This chain joins TRBV20-1 and TRBJ2-1, with TRBD2 identical over 8 bases. The CDR3 spans 16 residues. Germline CDR1 reads DFQATT; CDR2 reads SNEGSKA (reference sequence). The V gene end was trimmed by 6 bases and the J gene end by 3 bases; junction bases not matched to a gene: 13. The chain's CDR3 is CSAPRDRGGFYNEQFF. The CDR3 coding sequence is TGCAGTGCCCCGCGGGACCGGGGGGGTTTCTACAATGAGCAGTTCTTC.